This entry is about one TCR beta chain. What antigen it recognizes has not been identified. Base qualities are not at hand, and no much larger clone is one base apart. The CDR3 runs 14 residues from the cysteine to the phenylalanine. The CDR3 DNA has 42 bases and is translated from base 1. Trimming leaves V shorter by 3 bases and J shorter by 7 bases, with the junction holding 4 bases beyond the gene matches. The germline V gene encodes CDR1 SGHNT and CDR2 YENEEA. The immunoSEQ Assay, a bias-controlled multiplex PCR, was used to amplify TCRbeta CDR3 regions from genomic DNA. Concerning the study's data processing: Within the assay, amplification of reference gene primers was used to estimate how many nucleated cells each sample contained. To quantify the absolute abundance of each unique TCRbeta CDR3 rearrangement, sequence reads were collapsed and filtered. For each sample, productive Simpson clonality was calculated by taking the square root of Simpson's diversity index across productive rearrangements. Not all clones reach the TCRdb copy of this immuneACCESS table, which keeps in-frame sequences only. Checked studies attribute under half of the gap to unresolved V genes and leave the rest unexplained. The D gene and trimming were derived from the DNA, and the V and J assignments and clone size from that table. Across this sample there are about 150,000 clones, with more than 75% seen only once. The ten largest make up just over 6% of the sample.

The data originate from a study of blood T cell repertoires in COVID-19 (dated by TCRdb to the early 2020s). For the wider study: Samples from collaborators originated in the United States, Italy and Spain and spanned both the acute and convalescent phases of COVID-19. A de-identified subject ID, COVID-19 status, age in years and sex were almost always included in the sample metadata. The repertoires were released in a freely available public database intended as a resource for research on the immune response to SARS-CoV-2. Deeply sampled blood TCRbeta repertoires from subjects exposed to, actively infected with, or recovered from COVID-19 were included in the dataset. HLA class I and class II types, where available, came from metadata supplied by the sample provider rather than from assay-based typing. The material from the prospective study consisted of cDNA or gDNA derived from T cells, B-cell-depleted T cells, or PBMCs. Samples were obtained from the ongoing ImmuneRACE study (first 160 participants) and from about 1,300 subjects provided by 6 global collaborators. General conclusions and limits of the study: How much clinical and demographic metadata was included differed by source and by participant, and the metadata was provided uncurated.

Participants in the prospective study were aged roughly 18 to 95 years, lived in about two dozen United States geographic areas, and enrolled through a virtual design. In the prospective study, participants were assigned to cohorts based on the clinical history participants reported in a screening survey and a study questionnaire. For ImmuneRACE Cohort 3, a participant was defined as recovered based on two consecutive negative NP/OP PCR tests, clearance by a healthcare professional, or resolution of symptoms. Each participant in the prospective study had whole blood, serum and a nasopharyngeal or oropharyngeal swab collected by mobile phlebotomists. Participants in the prospective study had the option to provide additional blood draws and questionnaires over an approximately two-month period. Before DNA extraction, blood samples from the prospective study were shipped at room temperature or frozen.

The sequence derives from a woman in her forties or fifties who had recovered from COVID-19. The sequence joins TRBV11-3 to TRBJ2-1, with 9 junctional bases fitting TRBD2. The sample consisted of PBMCs or T cells enriched from blood (not recorded which). The nucleotides are TGTGCCAGCAGCTTCGCGACTAGCGGTAATGAGCAGTTCTTC. The translation is CASSFATSGNEQFF.